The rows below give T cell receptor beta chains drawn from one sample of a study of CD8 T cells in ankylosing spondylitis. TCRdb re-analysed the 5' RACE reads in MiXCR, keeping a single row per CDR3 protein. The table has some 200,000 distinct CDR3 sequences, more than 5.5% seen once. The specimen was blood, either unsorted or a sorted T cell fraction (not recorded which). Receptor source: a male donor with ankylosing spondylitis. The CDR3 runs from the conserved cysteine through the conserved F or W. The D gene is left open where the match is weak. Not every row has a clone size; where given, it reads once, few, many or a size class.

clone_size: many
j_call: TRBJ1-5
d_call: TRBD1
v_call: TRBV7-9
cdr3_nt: TGTGCCAGCAGCTTAACGACAGGGCCCGATCAGCCCCAGCATTTT
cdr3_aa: CASSLTTGPDQPQHF

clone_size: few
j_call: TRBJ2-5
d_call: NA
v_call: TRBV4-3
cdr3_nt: TGCGCCAGCAGCCAAGGACTAGGAAGAGAGACCCAGTACTTC
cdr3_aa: CASSQGLGRETQYF

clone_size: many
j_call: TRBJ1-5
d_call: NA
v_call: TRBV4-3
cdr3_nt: TGCGCCAGCAGCCACTTCCGGACCAATCAGCCCCAGCATTTT
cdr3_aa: CASSHFRTNQPQHF

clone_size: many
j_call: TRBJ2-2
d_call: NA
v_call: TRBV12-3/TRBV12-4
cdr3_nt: TGTGCCAGCAGGTGGAGCGACACCGGGGAGCTGTTTTTT
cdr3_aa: CASRWSDTGELFF

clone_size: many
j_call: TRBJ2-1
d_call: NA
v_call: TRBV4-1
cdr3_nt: TGCGCCAGCAGCCACGGTATTGTCGGTGAGCAGTTCTTC
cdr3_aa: CASSHGIVGEQFF

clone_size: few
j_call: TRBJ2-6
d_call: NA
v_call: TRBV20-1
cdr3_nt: TGCAGTGCTAGAGATTTACAGGCCCAGGCCAACGTCCTGACTTTC
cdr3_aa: CSARDLQAQANVLTF

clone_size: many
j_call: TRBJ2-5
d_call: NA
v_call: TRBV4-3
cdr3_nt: TGCGCCAGCAGCCAAGATGGTAGAGAGACCCAGTACTTC
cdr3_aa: CASSQDGRETQYF

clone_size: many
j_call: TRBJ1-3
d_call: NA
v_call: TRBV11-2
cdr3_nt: TGTGCCAGCAGCTTAGAAGCCCCGCTACTCTCTGGAAACACCATATATTTT
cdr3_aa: CASSLEAPLLSGNTIYF

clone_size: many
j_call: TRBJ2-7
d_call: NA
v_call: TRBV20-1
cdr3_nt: TGCAGTGCTAGAGATCGGGCACTAGCACTGGTCTACGAGCAGTACTTC
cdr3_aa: CSARDRALALVYEQYF

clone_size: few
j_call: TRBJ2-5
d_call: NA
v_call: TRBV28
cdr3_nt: TGTGCCAGCAGTTTAAGACGCAGGTTAGAGACCCAGTACTTC
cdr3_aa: CASSLRRRLETQYF

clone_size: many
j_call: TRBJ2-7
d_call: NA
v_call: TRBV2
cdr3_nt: TGTGCCAGCAGTGCTTTGCCCCCGGGACATCTATCCTACGAGCAGTACTTC
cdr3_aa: CASSALPPGHLSYEQYF

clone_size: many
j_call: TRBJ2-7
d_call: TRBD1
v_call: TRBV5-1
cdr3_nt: TGCGCCAGCAGCGTTGGGACAGGGGCCTACGAGCAGTACTTC
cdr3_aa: CASSVGTGAYEQYF

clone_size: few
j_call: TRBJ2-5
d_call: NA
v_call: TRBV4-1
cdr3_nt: TGCGCCAGCGGCCAAGAAGGCTCACCCCAGTACTTC
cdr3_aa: CASGQEGSPQYF

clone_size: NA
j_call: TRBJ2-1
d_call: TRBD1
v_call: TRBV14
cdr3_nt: TGTGCCAGCAGCCAAGGTGTTTCTGAGACAGGGTTCTCCTACAATGAGCAGTTCTTC
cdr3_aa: CASSQGVSETGFSYNEQFF

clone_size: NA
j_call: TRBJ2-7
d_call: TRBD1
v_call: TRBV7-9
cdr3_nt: TGTGCCAGCAGCTCCAGGGGGCTTACCTACGAGCAGTACTTC
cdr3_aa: CASSSRGLTYEQYF

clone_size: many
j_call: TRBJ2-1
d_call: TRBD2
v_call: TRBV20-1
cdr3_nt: TGCAGTGCTAGAGATACCCGGAGCGGGAGCTCCTACAATGAGCAGTTCTTC
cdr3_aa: CSARDTRSGSSYNEQFF

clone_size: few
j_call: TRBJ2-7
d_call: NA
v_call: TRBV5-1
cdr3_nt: TGCGCCAGCAGCTTGGGCCCGGGGGACGAGCAGTACTTC
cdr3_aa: CASSLGPGDEQYF

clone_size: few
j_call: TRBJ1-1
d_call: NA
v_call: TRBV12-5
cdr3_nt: TGTGCTAGTGGTCTGAAGACGAACACTGAAGCTTTCTTT
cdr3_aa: CASGLKTNTEAFF

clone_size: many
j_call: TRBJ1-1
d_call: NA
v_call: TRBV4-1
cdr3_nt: TGCGCCAGCCGAGTTGGTGGAGGTTCGGGCACTGAAGCTTTCTTT
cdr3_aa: CASRVGGGSGTEAFF

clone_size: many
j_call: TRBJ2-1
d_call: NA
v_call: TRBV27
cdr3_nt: TGTGCCAGCAGTTTTGACAGCTCCTACAATGAGCAGTTCTTC
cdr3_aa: CASSFDSSYNEQFF

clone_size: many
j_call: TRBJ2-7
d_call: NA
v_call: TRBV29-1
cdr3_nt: TGCAGCGTTAAGGACAGCCCCTACGAGCAGTACTTC
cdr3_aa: CSVKDSPYEQYF

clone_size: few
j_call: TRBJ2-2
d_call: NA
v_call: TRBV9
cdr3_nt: TGTGCCACCCACCCCGCTTATACAGGGTCCCGGGAGCTGTTTTTT
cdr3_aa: CATHPAYTGSRELFF

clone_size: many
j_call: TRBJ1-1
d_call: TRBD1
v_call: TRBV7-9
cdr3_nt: TGTGCCAGCAGCTTACCTGGGACAGCCTGGGGGAACACTGAAGCTTTCTTT
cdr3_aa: CASSLPGTAWGNTEAFF

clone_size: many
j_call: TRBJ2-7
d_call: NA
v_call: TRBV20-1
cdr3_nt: TGCAGTGCTAGAGTTCCCAACCAAAGAAGCCTGCAGCGGGACTTC
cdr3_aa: CSARVPNQRSLQRDF

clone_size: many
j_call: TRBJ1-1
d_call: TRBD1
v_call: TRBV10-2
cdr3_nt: TGCGCCAGCAGTGAACGGGACAGGGTAGGGACTGAAGCTTTCTTT
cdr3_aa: CASSERDRVGTEAFF

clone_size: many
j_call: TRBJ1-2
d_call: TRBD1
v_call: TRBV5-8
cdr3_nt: TGTGCCAGCAGCTCCCCGGGACAGGGGGTGATTGATGGCTACACCTTC
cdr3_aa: CASSSPGQGVIDGYTF

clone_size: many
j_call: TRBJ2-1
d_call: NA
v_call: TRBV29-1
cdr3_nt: TGCAGCGTTGTAGGCCCCAGAGGGCGCTCCTACAATGAGCAGTTCTTC
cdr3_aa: CSVVGPRGRSYNEQFF

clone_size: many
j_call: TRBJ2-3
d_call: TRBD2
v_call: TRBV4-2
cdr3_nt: TGTGCCAGCAGCCAAGATTTTTTAGCGGGGGCGCGCCGCGATACGCAGTATTTT
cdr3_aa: CASSQDFLAGARRDTQYF

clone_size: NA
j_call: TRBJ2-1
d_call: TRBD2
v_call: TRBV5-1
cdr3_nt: TGCGCCAGCAGCCCCGACGAGCTAGCGGACTACAATGAGCAGTTCTTC
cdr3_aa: CASSPDELADYNEQFF

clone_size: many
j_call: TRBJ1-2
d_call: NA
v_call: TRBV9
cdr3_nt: TGTGCCAGCAGCCCGGGGGCCTCGCCGGTGGATGGCTACACCTTC
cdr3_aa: CASSPGASPVDGYTF

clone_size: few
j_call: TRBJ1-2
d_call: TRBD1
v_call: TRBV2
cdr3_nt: TGTGCCAGCAGTGAATCAGGGGGGTACGCTAACTATGGCTACACCTTC
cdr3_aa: CASSESGGYANYGYTF

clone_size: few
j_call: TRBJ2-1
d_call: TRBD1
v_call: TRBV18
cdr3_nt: TGTGCCAGCTCACCAGGGGACAGCTACAATGAGCAGTTCTTC
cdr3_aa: CASSPGDSYNEQFF

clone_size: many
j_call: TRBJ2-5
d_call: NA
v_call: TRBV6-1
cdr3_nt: TGTGCCAGCAGCCTTAGGATAGGAAAAACGGAGACCCAGTACTTC
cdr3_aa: CASSLRIGKTETQYF

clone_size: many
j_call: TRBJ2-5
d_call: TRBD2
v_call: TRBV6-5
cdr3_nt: TGTGCCAGCAGTTACCGCGGGAGACAGACCCAGTACTTC
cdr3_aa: CASSYRGRQTQYF

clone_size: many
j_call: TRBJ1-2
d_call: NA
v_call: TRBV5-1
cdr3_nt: TGCGCCAGCAGCTTGGAGACGGGGCGCAACTATGGCTACACCTTC
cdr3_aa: CASSLETGRNYGYTF

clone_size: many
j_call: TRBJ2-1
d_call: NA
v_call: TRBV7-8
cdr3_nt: TGTGCCAGCAGCTTAGTAGGGATCAATGAGCAGTTCTTC
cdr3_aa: CASSLVGINEQFF

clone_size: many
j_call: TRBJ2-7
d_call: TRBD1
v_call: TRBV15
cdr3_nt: TGTGCCACCAGCAGAGAGAGACAGGGAACCTACGAGCAGTACTTC
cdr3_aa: CATSRERQGTYEQYF

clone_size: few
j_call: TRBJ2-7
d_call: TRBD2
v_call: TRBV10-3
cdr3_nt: TGTGCCGTACTTAATAGAAGCGGGGTCTCCTACGAGCAGTACTTC
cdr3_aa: CAVLNRSGVSYEQYF

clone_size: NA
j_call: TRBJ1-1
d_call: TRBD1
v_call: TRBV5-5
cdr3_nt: TGTGCCAGCAGCTCGCAGGGGGCGCAGGCTGAAGCTTTCTTT
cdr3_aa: CASSSQGAQAEAFF

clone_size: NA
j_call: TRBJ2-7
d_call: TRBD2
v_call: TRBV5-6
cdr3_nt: TGTGCCAGCAGCTTCTATGGGGGAGGGCTTAGCTCCTACGAGCAGTACTTC
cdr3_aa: CASSFYGGGLSSYEQYF

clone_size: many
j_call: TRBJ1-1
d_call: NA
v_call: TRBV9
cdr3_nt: TGTGCCAGCAGCGTCGGTGGGTGGACTGAAGCTTTCTTT
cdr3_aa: CASSVGGWTEAFF

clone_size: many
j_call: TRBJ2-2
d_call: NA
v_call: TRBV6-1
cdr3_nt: TGTGCCAGCAAAGCCACCTCGAACACCGGGGAGCTGTTTTTT
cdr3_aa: CASKATSNTGELFF

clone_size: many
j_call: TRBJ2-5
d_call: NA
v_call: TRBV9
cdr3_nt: TGTGCCAGCAGCACCCTAGGTTGGGCCCAAGAGACCCAGTACTTC
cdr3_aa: CASSTLGWAQETQYF

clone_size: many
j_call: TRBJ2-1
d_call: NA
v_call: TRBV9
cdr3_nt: TGTGCCAGCAGCGCCGGGGGGCTGGAGCAGTTCTTC
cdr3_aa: CASSAGGLEQFF

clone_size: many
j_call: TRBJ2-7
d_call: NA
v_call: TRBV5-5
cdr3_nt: TGTGCCAGCAGCTTGGATGAGGGACTCGAGCAGTACTTC
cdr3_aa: CASSLDEGLEQYF

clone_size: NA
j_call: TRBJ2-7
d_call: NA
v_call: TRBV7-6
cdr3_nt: TGTGCCAGCAGCTTAATTGCAGGAGCCTACGAGCAGTACTTC
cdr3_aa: CASSLIAGAYEQYF

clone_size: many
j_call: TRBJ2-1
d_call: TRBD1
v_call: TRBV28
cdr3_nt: TGTGCCAGTGAACTGGGACAGGGCTACAATGAGCAGTTCTTC
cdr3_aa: CASELGQGYNEQFF

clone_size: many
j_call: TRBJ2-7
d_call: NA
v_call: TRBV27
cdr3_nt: TGTGCCAGCAGTGTAAGGGATTCCTCCTACGAGCAGTACTTC
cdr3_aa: CASSVRDSSYEQYF

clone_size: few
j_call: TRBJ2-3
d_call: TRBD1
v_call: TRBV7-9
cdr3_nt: TGTGCCAGCAGCTTACGGGACAGGGGGACAGATACGCAGTATTTT
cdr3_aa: CASSLRDRGTDTQYF

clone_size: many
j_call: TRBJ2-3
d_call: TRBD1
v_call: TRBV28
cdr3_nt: TGTGCCAGCGATAGGACAGGGGCCCCTGATACGCAGTATTTT
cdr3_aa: CASDRTGAPDTQYF

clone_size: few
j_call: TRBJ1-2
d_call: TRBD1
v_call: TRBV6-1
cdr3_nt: TGTGCCAGCAGCGCGGACAGGGGCTATGGCTACACCTTC
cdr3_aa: CASSADRGYGYTF

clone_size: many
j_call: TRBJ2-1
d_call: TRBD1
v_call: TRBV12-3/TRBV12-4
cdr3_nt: TGTGCCAGCAGGCATGGACAGGCGTGGTTCTTC
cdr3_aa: CASRHGQAWFF